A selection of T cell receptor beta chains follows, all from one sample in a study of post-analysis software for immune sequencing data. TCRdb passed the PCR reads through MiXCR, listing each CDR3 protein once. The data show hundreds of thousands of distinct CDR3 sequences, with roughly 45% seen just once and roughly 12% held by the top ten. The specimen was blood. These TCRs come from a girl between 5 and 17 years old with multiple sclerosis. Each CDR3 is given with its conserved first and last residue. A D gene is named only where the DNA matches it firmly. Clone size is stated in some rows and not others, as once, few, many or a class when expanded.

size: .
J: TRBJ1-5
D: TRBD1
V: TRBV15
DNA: TGTGCCACCAGCTCCCCAGGGCTAGGACAGGGCAATCAGCCCCAGCATTTT
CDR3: CATSSPGLGQGNQPQHF

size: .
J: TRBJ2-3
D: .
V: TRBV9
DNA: TGTGCCAGCAGCCTAAGAGCCTCCTCTCGCACAGATACGCAGTATTTT
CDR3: CASSLRASSRTDTQYF

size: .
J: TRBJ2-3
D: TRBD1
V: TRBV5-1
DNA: TGCGCCAGCAGCTTATATTGGACAGGGGTCACAGATACGCAGTATTTT
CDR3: CASSLYWTGVTDTQYF

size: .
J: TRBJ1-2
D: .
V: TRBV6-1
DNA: TGTGCCAGCAGTCATTCGGACGCCCCAAGCTATGGCTACACCTTC
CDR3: CASSHSDAPSYGYTF

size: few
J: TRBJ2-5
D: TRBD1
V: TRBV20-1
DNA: TGCAGTGCTAGAGTGACAGGGCAAGAGACCCAGTACTTC
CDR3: CSARVTGQETQYF

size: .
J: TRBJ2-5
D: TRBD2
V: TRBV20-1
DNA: TGCAGTGCTACCGGACTAGCGGGAGACGTGAAGCAGTACTTC
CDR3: CSATGLAGDVKQYF

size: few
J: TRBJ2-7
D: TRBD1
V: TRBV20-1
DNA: TGCAGTGCTAGAGATCCGGGACAGGCCTCCTACGAGCAGTACTTC
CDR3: CSARDPGQASYEQYF

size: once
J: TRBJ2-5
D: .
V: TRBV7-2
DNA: TGTGCCAGCAGCATACAAGGGAGGGGGGAGACCCAGTACTTC
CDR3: CASSIQGRGETQYF

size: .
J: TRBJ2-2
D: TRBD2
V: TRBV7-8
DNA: TGTGCCAGCAGCTTAGTAGGACTAGCAGGCACCGGGGAGCTGTTTTTT
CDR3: CASSLVGLAGTGELFF

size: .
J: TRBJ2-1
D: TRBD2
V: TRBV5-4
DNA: TGTGCCAGCAGCTTGGGACTAGCGGCCGTGCCTGACAATGAGCAGTTCTTC
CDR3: CASSLGLAAVPDNEQFF

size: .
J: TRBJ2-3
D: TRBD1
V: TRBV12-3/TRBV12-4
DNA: TGTGCCAGCAGTGACCCCGGGACAGTGCTCACAGATACGCAGTATTTT
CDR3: CASSDPGTVLTDTQYF

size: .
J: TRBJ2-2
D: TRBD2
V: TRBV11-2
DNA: TGTGCCAGCAGCTTCCTTAGCGGGAAAGGGACCGGGGAGCTGTTTTTT
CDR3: CASSFLSGKGTGELFF

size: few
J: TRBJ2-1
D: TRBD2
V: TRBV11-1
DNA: TGTGCCAGCAGCTTAAGACTAGCGGGAATCAATGAGCAGTTCTTC
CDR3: CASSLRLAGINEQFF

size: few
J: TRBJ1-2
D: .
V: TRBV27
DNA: TGTGCCAGCAGCCCGACAGAGAACTATGGCTACACCTTC
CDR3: CASSPTENYGYTF

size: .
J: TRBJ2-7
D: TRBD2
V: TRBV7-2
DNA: TGTGCCAGCAGCTTAATCGGGACTAGTACCTACGAGCAGTACTTC
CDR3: CASSLIGTSTYEQYF

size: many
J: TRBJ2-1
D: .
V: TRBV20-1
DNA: TGCAGTGCTAGCGGGGGAGAATCCTACAATGAGCAGTTCTTC
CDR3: CSASGGESYNEQFF

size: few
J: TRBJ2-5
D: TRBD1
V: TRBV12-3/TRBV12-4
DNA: TGTGCCAGCAGTTTCCAGACAGGGAGAGAGACCCAGTACTTC
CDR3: CASSFQTGRETQYF

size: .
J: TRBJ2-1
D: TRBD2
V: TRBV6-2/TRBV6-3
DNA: TGTGCCAGCACCAACGGGGGGACCCGAGAGCAGTTCTTC
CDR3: CASTNGGTREQFF

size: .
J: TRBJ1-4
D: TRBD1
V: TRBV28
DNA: TGTGCCAGCACCCACGGGACAGGGGGAGAAAAACTGTTTTTT
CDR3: CASTHGTGGEKLFF

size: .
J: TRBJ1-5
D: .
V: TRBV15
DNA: TGTGCCACCAGCAGAGATTTACAGATCAATCAGCCCCAGCATTTT
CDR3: CATSRDLQINQPQHF

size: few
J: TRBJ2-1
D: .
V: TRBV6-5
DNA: TGTGCCAGCAGGCCGGAGAACAATGAGCAGTTCTTC
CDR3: CASRPENNEQFF

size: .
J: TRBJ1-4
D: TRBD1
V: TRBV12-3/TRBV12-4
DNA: TGTGCCAGCAGCGACAGGGGCAGGGAAAAACTGTTTTTT
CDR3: CASSDRGREKLFF

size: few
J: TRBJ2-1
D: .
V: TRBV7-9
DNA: TGTGCCAGCAGCAGTATTCGGGATGAGCAGTTCTTC
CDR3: CASSSIRDEQFF

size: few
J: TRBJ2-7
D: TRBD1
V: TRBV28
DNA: TGTGCCAGCAGACCCGACAGGGAGATCCACGAGCAGTACTTC
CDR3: CASRPDREIHEQYF

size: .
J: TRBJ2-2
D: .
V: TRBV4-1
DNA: TGCGCCAGCAGCCAAGTTCCGGGATCGAACACCGGGGAGCTGTTTTTT
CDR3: CASSQVPGSNTGELFF

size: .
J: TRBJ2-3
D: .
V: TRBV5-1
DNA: TGCGCCAGCAGAGGTGCAGGGATTAGCACAGATACGCAGTATTTT
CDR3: CASRGAGISTDTQYF

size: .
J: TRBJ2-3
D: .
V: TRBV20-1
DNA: TGCAGTGCTAGAGATGATGGGATGCACCGTATGGCAGATACGCAGTATTTT
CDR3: CSARDDGMHRMADTQYF

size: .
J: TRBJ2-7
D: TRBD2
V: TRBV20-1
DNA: TGCAGTGTGACAGGTGGACTAGCGGGAATAAATGAGCAGTACTTC
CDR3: CSVTGGLAGINEQYF

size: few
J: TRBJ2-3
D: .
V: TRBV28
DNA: TGTGCCAGCAGTTCGTCCCCGGTCCGGGCAGATACGCAGTATTTT
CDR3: CASSSSPVRADTQYF

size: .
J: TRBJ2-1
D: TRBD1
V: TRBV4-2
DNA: TGTGCCAGCAGCCAAGAAGGCAGGGGGCCGTATTACAATGAGCAGTTCTTC
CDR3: CASSQEGRGPYYNEQFF

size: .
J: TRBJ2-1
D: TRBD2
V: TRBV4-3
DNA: TGCGCCAGCAGCCAAGAATTAACCGGGACTAGCGGCTACAATGAGCAGTTCTTC
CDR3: CASSQELTGTSGYNEQFF

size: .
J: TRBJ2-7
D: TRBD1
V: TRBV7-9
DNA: TGTGCCAGCAGCTTAAACCCAACAGGGGTTGGAGGGCAGTACTTC
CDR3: CASSLNPTGVGGQYF

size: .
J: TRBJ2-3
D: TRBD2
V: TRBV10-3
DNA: TGTGCCATCAGTGAGTCGGGGGCTAGCGGGAGTATTCGAGATACGCAGTATTTT
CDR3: CAISESGASGSIRDTQYF

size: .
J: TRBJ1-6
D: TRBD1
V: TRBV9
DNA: TGTGCCAGCAGCCCCGAACCAGGGACAGGGCGTTACAATTCACCCCTCCACTTT
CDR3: CASSPEPGTGRYNSPLHF

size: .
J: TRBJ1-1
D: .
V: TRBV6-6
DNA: TGTGCCAGCAGTTCACTCATGAACACTAAAGCTTTCTTT
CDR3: CASSSLMNTKAFF

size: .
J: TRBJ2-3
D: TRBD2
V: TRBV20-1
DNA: TGCAGTGCTAGGACAGCGGGGAACACAGATACGCAGTATTTT
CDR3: CSARTAGNTDTQYF

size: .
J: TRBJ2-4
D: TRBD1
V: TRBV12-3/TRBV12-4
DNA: TGTGCCAGCAGCCAGGGACAGGGAGTCAAAAACATTCAGGACTTC
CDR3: CASSQGQGVKNIQDF

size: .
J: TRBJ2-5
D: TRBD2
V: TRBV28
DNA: TGTGCCAGCATTCGGACTAGCGGGAAAGAGACCCAGTACTTC
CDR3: CASIRTSGKETQYF

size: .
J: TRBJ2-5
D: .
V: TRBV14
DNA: TGTGCCAGCAGCCACCCTACGGGGTTCCAAGAGACCCAGTACTTC
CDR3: CASSHPTGFQETQYF

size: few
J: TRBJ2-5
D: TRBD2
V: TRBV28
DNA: TGTGCCAGCAGTTCGCGGACTAGCGGCCCAAAGGGGGAGACCCAGTACTTC
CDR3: CASSSRTSGPKGETQYF

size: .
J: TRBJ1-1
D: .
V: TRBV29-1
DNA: TGCAGCGTTATCAGGGGAAAAACTGAAGCTTTCTTT
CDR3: CSVIRGKTEAFF

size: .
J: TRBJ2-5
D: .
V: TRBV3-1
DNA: TGTGCCAGCAGAGACGAGGGGGGCCAAGAGACCCAGTACTTC
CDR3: CASRDEGGQETQYF